This T cell receptor (beta chain) was retrieved from a study of cytomegalovirus exposure and HLA in healthy donors. Points from the study as a whole: Most TCR sequences showed up rarely, but some public TCRs showed up in many donors. A missense variant in DCLRE1C was later tied to TCR beta V- and J-gene trimming. Earlier findings revealed that most TCR beta V segments proved productive either about 87% or about 30% of the time.

Worth noting for this clone: Its cognate antigen is unknown.

The PCR used 60 Vbeta and 13 Jbeta primers. Profiling relied on immunoSEQ multiplex PCR, and the TCRdb table lists in-frame clones only, not all of them. The sample includes 100,000 to 150,000 clones, roughly 77% of them seen just once. Trimming removed 8 bases from V and 4 bases from J, with 12 bases in between. Germline assignment: CDR1 SNHLY and CDR2 FYNNEI. The CDR3 runs to 13 residues. The receptor was derived from a woman in her twenties or thirties in good health and CMV-seronegative. What was sequenced was PBMCs. This chain links TRBV2 with TRBJ2-1, with D perhaps matching TRBD2 (6 bases). The CDR3 here is CASFRDLYNEQFF. As DNA, the CDR3 is TGTGCCAGCTTCAGGGACTTATACAATGAGCAGTTCTTC.